This T cell receptor (beta chain) was retrieved from a study of blood T cells in healthy people across ages. Using a J-beta primer mix together with a sample-barcoded 5' primer, a second PCR was run for about 7 to 12 cycles. Each cDNA molecule, via a template-switch adaptor with 12 random nucleotides, was tagged. TCRdb re-called the 5' RACE reads through MiXCR, storing one row per CDR3 protein. The sample has about 1 million distinct CDR3 sequences; under 45% are singletons. The germline CDR1 and CDR2 sequences are LNHNV and YYDKDF (reference sequence). CDR3 length: 15 residues. The material sequenced was blood. V usage is TRBV15 and J usage is TRBJ2-7; D is possibly TRBD2 (5 bases). The J call may be faulty, since TRBJ2-4 better matches the DNA end. The sequence was collected from a woman aged 60-75 years in good health. CDR3 DNA sequence: TGTGCCACCAGCAGATCCGGACTCGGGGAAAACATTCAGTACTTC. Its translation is CATSRSGLGENIQYF.